The clone carrying this T cell receptor (beta chain) came up once. Its antigen is unidentified. The CDR3 extends over 14 amino acids. Looked up from germline, CDR1 is SGHVS and CDR2 is FQNEAQ. V dropped 1 base and J dropped 1 base, with 8 bases sitting between them. The data originate from a study of cytomegalovirus exposure and HLA in healthy donors. In the PCR, 60 Vbeta and 13 Jbeta primers were used. Assay used: immunoSEQ multiplex PCR; TCRdb lists only in-frame clones, some missing. The repertoire holds about 110,000 clones, with 81% as singletons. Study results and caveats: HLA alleles showed associations with fewer than 20,000 TCR beta sequences in a later analysis, at a 0.05 false discovery rate.

The sample taken for sequencing was PBMCs. The chain links TRBV7-8 to TRBJ2-7; D not resolved. The origin of this receptor is a man aged 25-40 years in good health and CMV-seronegative. The CDR3 DNA sequence: TGTGCCAGCAGCTTAGAGGCGGTTTCCTACGAGCAGTACTTC. Translation: CASSLEAVSYEQYF.